The entry below describes one T cell receptor (beta chain). What it binds is not known. This sample is part of a study of a mutant IDH1 vaccine in newly diagnosed glioma. Study-wide background: In weeks 1, 3, 5, 7, 11, 15, 19 and 23, patients were vaccinated. Vaccines began 4-6 weeks after radiotherapy alone, or with temozolomide cycles.

Overall study results and limits: Pseudoprogression appeared unlinked to shifts in leading peripheral T cell clonotypes.

Assay used: immunoSEQ multiplex PCR; TCRdb lists only in-frame clones, some missing. The sample contains some 120,000 clones, around 80% of which appear only once. The time point is: week 11, during vaccination. Topical imiquimod was applied with each vaccine dose, which held 300 ug of mutant IDH1 20-mer peptide. The donors had new WHO grade 3 or 4 astrocytomas; these were IDH1-mutant and ATRX-lost. This CDR3 is 15 amino acids long. Germline V gives CDR1 SGHRS, CDR2 YFSETQ. Between the trimmed V and J ends, which lost 4 bases and 2 bases, there was a span of 15 bases. This TCR was sampled from a man aged 35-49 years with glioma. Source: PBMCs, taken from a glioma patient whose treatment included an IDH1 peptide vaccine. The V call is TRBV5-1, the J call TRBJ2-5; D is possibly TRBD1 (7 bases). The CDR3 DNA follows: TGCGCCAGCAGCCCTTGGGCAGGGGGGCAAGAGACCCAGTACTTC. Protein: CASSPWAGGQETQYF.